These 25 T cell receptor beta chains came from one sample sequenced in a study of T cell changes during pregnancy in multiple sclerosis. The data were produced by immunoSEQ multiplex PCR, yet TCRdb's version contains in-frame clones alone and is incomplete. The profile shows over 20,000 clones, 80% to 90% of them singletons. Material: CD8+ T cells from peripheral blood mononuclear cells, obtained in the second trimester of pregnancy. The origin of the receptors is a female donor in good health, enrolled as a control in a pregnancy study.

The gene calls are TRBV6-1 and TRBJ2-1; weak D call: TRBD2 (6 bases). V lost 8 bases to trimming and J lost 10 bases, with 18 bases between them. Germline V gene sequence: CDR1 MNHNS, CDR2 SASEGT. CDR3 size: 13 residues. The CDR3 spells CASVFPGTLEQFF. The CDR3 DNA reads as TGTGCCAGCGTGTTCCCCGGGACTTTAGAGCAGTTCTTC.

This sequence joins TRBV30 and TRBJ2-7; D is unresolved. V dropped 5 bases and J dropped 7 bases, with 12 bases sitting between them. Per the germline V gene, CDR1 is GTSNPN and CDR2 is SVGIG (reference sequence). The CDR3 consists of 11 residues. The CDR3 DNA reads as TGTGCCTGGGGCATTACAGCAGAGCAGTACTTC. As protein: CAWGITAEQYF.

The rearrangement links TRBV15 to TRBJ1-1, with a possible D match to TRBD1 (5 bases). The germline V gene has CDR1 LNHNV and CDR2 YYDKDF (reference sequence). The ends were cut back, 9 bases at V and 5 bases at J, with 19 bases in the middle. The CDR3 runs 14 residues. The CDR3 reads CATYVRVGGTEAFF. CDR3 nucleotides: TGTGCCACGTACGTCAGGGTCGGCGGAACTGAAGCTTTCTTT.

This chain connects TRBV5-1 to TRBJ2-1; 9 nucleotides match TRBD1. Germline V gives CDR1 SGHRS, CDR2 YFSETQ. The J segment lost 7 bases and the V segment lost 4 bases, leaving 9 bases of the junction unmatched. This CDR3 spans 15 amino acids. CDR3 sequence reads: CASSPGTGIMNEQFF. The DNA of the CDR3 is TGCGCCAGCAGCCCGGGGACAGGGATTATGAATGAGCAGTTCTTC.

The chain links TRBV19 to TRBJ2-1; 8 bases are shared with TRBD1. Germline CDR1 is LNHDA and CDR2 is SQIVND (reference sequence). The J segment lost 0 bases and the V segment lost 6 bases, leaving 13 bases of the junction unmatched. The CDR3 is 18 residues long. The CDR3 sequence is CASSPKAGGHNSYNEQFF. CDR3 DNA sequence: TGTGCCAGTAGCCCAAAGGCAGGGGGCCACAACTCCTACAATGAGCAGTTCTTC.

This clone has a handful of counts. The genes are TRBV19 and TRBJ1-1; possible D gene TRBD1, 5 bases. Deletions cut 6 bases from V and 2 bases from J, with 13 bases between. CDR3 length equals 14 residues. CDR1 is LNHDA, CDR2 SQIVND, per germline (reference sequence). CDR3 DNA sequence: TGTGCCAGTAGCCCACTAACAGGAAACACTGAAGCTTTCTTT. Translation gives CASSPLTGNTEAFF.

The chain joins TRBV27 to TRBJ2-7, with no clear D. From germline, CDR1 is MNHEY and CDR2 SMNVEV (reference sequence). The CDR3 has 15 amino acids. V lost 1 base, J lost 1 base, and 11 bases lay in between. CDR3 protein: CASSLLSRVSYEQYF. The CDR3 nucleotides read TGTGCCAGCAGTTTATTATCTCGCGTTTCCTACGAGCAGTACTTC.

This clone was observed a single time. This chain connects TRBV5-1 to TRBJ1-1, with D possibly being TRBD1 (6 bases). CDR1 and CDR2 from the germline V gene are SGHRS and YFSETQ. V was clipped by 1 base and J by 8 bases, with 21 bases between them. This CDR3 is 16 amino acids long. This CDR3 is CASSLISPGATAEAFF. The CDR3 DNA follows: TGCGCCAGCAGCTTGATTTCTCCAGGGGCGACGGCCGAAGCTTTCTTT. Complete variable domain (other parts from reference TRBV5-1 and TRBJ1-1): KAGVTQTPRYLIKTRGQQVTLSCSPISGHRSVSWYQQTPGQGLQFLFEYFSETQRNKGNFPGRFSGRQFSNSRSEMNVSTLELGDSALYLCASSLISPGATAEAFFGQGTRLTVV.

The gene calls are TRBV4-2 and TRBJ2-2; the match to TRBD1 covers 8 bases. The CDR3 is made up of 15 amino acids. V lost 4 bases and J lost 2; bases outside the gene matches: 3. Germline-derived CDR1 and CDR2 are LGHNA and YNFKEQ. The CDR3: CASSPGQGNTGELFF. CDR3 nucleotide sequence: TGTGCCAGCAGCCCCGGACAGGGCAACACCGGGGAGCTGTTTTTT.

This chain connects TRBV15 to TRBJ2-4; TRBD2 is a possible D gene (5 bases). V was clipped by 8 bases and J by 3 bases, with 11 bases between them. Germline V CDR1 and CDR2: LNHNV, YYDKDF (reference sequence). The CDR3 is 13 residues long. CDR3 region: CATRERDKNIQYF. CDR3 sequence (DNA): TGTGCCACCCGAGAGAGGGACAAAAACATTCAGTACTTC.

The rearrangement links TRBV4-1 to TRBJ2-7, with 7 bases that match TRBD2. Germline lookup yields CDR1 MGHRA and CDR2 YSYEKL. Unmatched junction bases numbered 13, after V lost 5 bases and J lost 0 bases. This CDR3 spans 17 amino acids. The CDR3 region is CASSWLTTSAASYEQYF. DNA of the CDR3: TGCGCCAGCAGCTGGCTTACCACTAGCGCCGCCTCCTACGAGCAGTACTTC.

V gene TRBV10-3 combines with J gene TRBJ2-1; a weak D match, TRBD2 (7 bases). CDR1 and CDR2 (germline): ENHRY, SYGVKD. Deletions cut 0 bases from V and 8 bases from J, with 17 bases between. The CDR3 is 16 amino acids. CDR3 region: CAISESMAGAGYEQFF. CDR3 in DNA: TGTGCCATCAGTGAGTCGATGGCGGGGGCAGGCTATGAGCAGTTCTTC.

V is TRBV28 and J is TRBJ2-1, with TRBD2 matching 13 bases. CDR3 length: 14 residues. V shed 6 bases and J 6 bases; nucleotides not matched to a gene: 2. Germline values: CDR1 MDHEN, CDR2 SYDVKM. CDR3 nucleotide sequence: TGTGCCAGCAGAAGGACTAGCGGGAGCAATGAGCAGTTCTTC. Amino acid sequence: CASRRTSGSNEQFF.

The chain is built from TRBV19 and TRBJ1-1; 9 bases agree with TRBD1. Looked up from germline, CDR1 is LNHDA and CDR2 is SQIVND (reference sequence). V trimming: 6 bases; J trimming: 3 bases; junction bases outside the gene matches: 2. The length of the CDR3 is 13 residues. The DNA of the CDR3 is TGTGCCAGTAGGGACAGGGGCTACACTGAAGCTTTCTTT. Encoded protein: CASRDRGYTEAFF.

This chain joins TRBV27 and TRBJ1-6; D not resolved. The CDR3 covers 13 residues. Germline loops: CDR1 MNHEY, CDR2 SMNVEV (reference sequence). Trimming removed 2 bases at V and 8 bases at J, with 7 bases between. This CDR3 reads CASSLNTYSPLHF. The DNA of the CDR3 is TGTGCCAGCAGTTTAAACACATATTCACCCCTCCACTTT.

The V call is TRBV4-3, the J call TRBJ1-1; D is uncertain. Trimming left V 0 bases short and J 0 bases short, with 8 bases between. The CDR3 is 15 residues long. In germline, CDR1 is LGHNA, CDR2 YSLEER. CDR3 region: CASSQESRLNTEAFF. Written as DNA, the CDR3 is TGCGCCAGCAGCCAAGAGTCCAGGTTGAACACTGAAGCTTTCTTT.

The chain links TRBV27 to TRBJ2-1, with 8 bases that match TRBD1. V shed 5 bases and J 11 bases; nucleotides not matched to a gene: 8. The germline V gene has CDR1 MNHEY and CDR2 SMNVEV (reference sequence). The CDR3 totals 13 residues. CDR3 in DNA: TGTGCCAGCAGTCCGCCCCAGGGGGCAAAGCAGTTCTTC. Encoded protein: CASSPPQGAKQFF.

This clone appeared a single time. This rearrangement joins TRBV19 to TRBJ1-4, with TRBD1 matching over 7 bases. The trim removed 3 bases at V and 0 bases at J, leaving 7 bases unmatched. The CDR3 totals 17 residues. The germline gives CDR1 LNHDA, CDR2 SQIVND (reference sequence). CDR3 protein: CASSIGGQVATNEKLFF. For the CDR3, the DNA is TGTGCCAGTAGTATCGGCGGACAGGTCGCAACTAATGAAAAACTGTTTTTT. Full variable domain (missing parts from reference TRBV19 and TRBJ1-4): DGGITQSPKYLFRKEGQNVTLSCEQNLNHDAMYWYRQDPGQGLRLIYYSQIVNDFQKGDIAEGYSVSREKKESFPLTVTSAQKNPTAFYLCASSIGGQVATNEKLFFGSGTQLSVL.

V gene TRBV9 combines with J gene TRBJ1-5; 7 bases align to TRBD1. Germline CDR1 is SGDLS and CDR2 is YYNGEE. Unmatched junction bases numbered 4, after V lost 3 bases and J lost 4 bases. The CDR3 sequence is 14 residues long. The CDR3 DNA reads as TGTGCCAGCAGCGCTCCGGGACAGAATCAGCCCCAGCATTTT. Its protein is CASSAPGQNQPQHF.

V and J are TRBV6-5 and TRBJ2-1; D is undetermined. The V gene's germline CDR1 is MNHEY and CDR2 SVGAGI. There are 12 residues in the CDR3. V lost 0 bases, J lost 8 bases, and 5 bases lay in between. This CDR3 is CASSYSQYEQFF. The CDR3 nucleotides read TGTGCCAGCAGTTACTCCCAGTATGAGCAGTTCTTC.

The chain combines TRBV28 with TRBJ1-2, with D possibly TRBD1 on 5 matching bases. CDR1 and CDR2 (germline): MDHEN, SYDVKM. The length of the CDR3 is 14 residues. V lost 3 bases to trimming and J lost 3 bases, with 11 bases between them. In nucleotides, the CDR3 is TGTGCCAGCAGTTTTCAGGGTTCGTACTATGGCTACACCTTC. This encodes CASSFQGSYYGYTF.

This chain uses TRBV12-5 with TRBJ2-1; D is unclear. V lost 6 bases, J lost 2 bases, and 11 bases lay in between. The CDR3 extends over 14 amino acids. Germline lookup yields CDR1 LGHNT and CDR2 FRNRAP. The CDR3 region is CASGTGGAYNEQFF. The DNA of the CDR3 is TGTGCTAGTGGGACTGGCGGAGCCTACAATGAGCAGTTCTTC.

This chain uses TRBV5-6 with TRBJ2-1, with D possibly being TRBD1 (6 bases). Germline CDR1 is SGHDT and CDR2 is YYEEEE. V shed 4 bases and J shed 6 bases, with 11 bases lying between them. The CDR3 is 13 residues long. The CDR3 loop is CASSTPGVNEQFF. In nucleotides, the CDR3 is TGTGCCAGCAGCACCCCAGGGGTCAATGAGCAGTTCTTC.

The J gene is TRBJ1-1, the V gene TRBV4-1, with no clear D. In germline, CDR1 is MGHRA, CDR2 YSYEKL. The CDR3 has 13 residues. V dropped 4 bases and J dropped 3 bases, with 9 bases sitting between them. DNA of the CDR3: TGCGCCAGCAGCCTAGGCGGGGACACTGAAGCTTTCTTT. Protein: CASSLGGDTEAFF.

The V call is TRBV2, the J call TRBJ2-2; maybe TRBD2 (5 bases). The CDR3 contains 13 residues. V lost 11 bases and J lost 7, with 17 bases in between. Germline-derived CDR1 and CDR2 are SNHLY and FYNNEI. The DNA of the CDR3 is TGTGCCCTAGCAGGTGGAAAGGGCGGGGAGCTGTTTTTT. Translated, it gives CALAGGKGGELFF.